The clone carrying this T cell receptor beta chain appeared many times. Its antigen is undetermined. The sample belongs to a study of T cells after yellow fever vaccination. Study-level results: The appearance of a small share of clonotypes in both CD4 and CD8 compartments was observed.

TCRdb re-analysed the 5' RACE reads in MiXCR, keeping a single row per CDR3 protein. The sample gives about 260,000 distinct CDR3 sequences, 3.6% of which show up once; around 19% is in the top ten. With 6 bases clipped from V and 3 bases from J, the junction kept 5 bases outside the gene matches. The CDR3 is 14 amino acids. Germline V gene sequence: CDR1 ENHRY, CDR2 SYGVKD. This sequence was found in a man aged 18-30 years who received the YFV17D yellow fever vaccine. Material: PBMCs, obtained 15 days after the yellow fever booster vaccination. This chain uses TRBV10-3 with TRBJ1-2, with TRBD1 matching 9 bases. The CDR3 DNA reads as TGTGCCATCAGGGGACAGGGAGGGGACTATGGCTACACCTTC. It yields the protein CAIRGQGGDYGYTF.